The 27 T cell receptor beta chains below come from one sample, sequenced in a study of cytomegalovirus exposure and HLA in healthy donors. PCR amplification relied on 60 Vbeta primers (plus 13 Jbeta primers). Some clones are missing from TCRdb's copy, which holds only in-frame ones; the method was immunoSEQ multiplex PCR. Among about 180,000 clones listed, around 80% were seen once. Material for sequencing was PBMCs. The receptors were gathered from a man aged 18 to 30 in good health and CMV-seronegative.

The chain couples TRBV20-1 to TRBJ2-5; TRBD2 is a possible D gene (5 bases). Per germline, CDR1 DFQATT and CDR2 SNEGSKA (reference sequence). The CDR3 extends over 11 amino acids. The V end lost 7 bases, the J end lost 2 bases, and 8 bases lay between the germline ends. CDR3 residues: CSGAAQETQYF. DNA for the CDR3: TGCAGTGGAGCGGCTCAAGAGACCCAGTACTTC.

The rearrangement uses TRBV4-1 and TRBJ1-2; the D gene is possibly TRBD1 (6 bases). The V end lost 2 bases, the J end lost 0 bases, and 13 bases lay between the germline ends. Germline V gene lookup returns CDR1 MGHRA and CDR2 YSYEKL. There are 16 residues in the CDR3. In nucleotides, the CDR3 is TGCGCCAGCAGCCAATCTCCGGGACAAGCTAACTATGGCTACACCTTC. The encoded protein is CASSQSPGQANYGYTF.

The chain employs TRBV5-6 and TRBJ1-4; D is unresolved. V was pared by 4 bases and J by 4 bases, with 11 bases between. Looked up from germline, CDR1 is SGHDT and CDR2 is YYEEEE. The CDR3 extends over 14 amino acids. CDR3 amino acids: CASSRQAINEKLFF. The CDR3 nucleotides are TGTGCCAGCAGCCGGCAGGCTATTAATGAAAAACTGTTTTTT.

The chain employs TRBV7-2 and TRBJ2-1; 14 nucleotides match TRBD2. V gave up 4 bases and J gave up 15 bases; unmatched junction bases: 11. The CDR3 runs 15 residues. Germline values: CDR1 SGHTA, CDR2 FQGNSA. The CDR3 DNA is TGTGCCAGCAGCTCTGGGACTAGCGGGGGACACAAGGTGTTCTTC. Translation: CASSSGTSGGHKVFF.

This clone was counted once. The chain uses TRBV5-1 and TRBJ1-2; D uncertain. Germline V gene data show CDR1 as SGHRS and CDR2 as YFSETQ. The length of the CDR3 is 13 residues. Trimming shortened V by 2 bases and J by 2 bases, and 7 bases separated the two germline ends. CDR3 sequence (DNA): TGCGCCAGCAGCTTACCGGGGAACTATGGCTACACCTTC. It encodes CASSLPGNYGYTF.

This clone has a single count. V usage is TRBV10-3 and J usage is TRBJ1-2; D might be TRBD1 (6 bases). Germline V CDR1 and CDR2: ENHRY, SYGVKD. The CDR3 sequence is 13 residues long. The V end lost 6 bases, the J end lost 7 bases, and 15 bases lay between the germline ends. Written as DNA, the CDR3 is TGTGCCATCAGACTACAGGGTTTTAGTGGCTACACCTTC. Translation: CAIRLQGFSGYTF.

V usage is TRBV4-2 and J usage is TRBJ1-2; maybe TRBD1 (5 bases). The V gene lost 3 bases and the J gene lost 7 bases, with 15 bases spanning the gap. The germline CDR1 and CDR2 sequences are LGHNA and YNFKEQ. The CDR3 covers 14 residues. The CDR3 here is CASSQGTPSGGYTF. CDR3 bases: TGTGCCAGCAGCCAGGGGACTCCCAGCGGTGGCTACACCTTC.

The chain couples TRBV4-3 to TRBJ1-2; 7 positions agree with TRBD1. The germline V gene encodes CDR1 LGHNA and CDR2 YSLEER. This CDR3 has 13 residues. The V and J ends lost 3 bases and 5 bases, in that order; junction bases with no gene match: 3. The CDR3 DNA follows: TGCGCCAGCAGCCAGCCGACAGGGTATGGCTACACCTTC. Protein product: CASSQPTGYGYTF.

The chain is built from TRBV11-2 and TRBJ1-4; D perhaps matches TRBD1 (6 bases). V was pared by 5 bases and J by 8 bases, with 15 bases between. Germline V lookup: CDR1 SGHAT, CDR2 FQNNGV. The CDR3 is made up of 14 amino acids. This CDR3 is CASSLGGGDEKLFF. The CDR3 region has the DNA TGTGCCAGCAGCCTGGGGGGGGGCGACGAAAAACTGTTTTTT. Filled out from reference TRBV11-2 and TRBJ1-4, the complete variable domain reads EAGVAQSPRYKIIEKRQSVAFWCNPISGHATLYWYQQILGQGPKLLIQFQNNGVVDDSQLPKDRFSAERLKGVDSTLKIQPAKLEDSAVYLCASSLGGGDEKLFFGSGTQLSVL.

This chain joins TRBV27 and TRBJ1-1; maybe TRBD1 (5 bases). Trimming pared 4 bases from V and 1 base from J, leaving 19 bases between. This CDR3 has 17 amino acids. The germline CDR1 and CDR2 sequences are MNHEY and SMNVEV (reference sequence). For the CDR3, the DNA is TGTGCCAGCAGTTCTACGTACGGTTTCCAGGGGAACACTGAAGCTTTCTTT. Translation gives CASSSTYGFQGNTEAFF.

The CDR3: CASSSKYSGTYDGGYTF. Written as DNA, the CDR3 is TGTGCCAGCAGCTCAAAATACTCCGGGACATACGATGGGGGCTACACCTTC. The chain employs TRBV5-4 and TRBJ1-2; weak D call: TRBD1 (6 bases). Trimming left V 3 bases short and J 8 bases short, with 26 bases between. CDR1 SGHNT and CDR2 YYREEE come from the germline V gene (reference sequence). This CDR3 region has 17 residues.

This clone showed up just a few times. The junction does not match germline at one end; this may be a read error. The chain is built from TRBV6-5 and TRBJ1-1; TRBD1 agrees at 7 bases. The CDR3 has 15 amino acids. The germline V gene encodes CDR1 MNHEY and CDR2 SVGAGI. The CDR3 sequence is CAISHGTEMNTEAFF. The CDR3 DNA reads as TGTGCCATCAGTCACGGGACAGAGATGAACACTGAAGCTTTCTTT.

This clone was picked up a small number of times. J is TRBJ2-2 and V is TRBV19, with a weak D call TRBD1 (5 bases). V was cut by 5 bases and J by 6 bases, with 13 bases left in between. The CDR3 is 14 residues long. Germline loops: CDR1 LNHDA, CDR2 SQIVND (reference sequence). The CDR3: CASSFTGSAGELFF. The CDR3 DNA is TGTGCCAGTAGTTTTACAGGTAGTGCCGGGGAGCTGTTTTTT.

V usage is TRBV5-1 and J usage is TRBJ2-3, with 10 positions matching TRBD1. V dropped 4 bases and J dropped 2; count of bases not matched to a gene: 10. Germline-derived CDR1 and CDR2 are SGHRS and YFSETQ. The length of the CDR3 is 17 residues. CDR3 loop: CASSRNRQGAITDTQYF. As DNA, the CDR3 is TGCGCCAGCAGCAGGAACCGACAGGGGGCTATCACAGATACGCAGTATTTT.

This sequence joins TRBV2 and TRBJ1-5; 11 nucleotides align to TRBD1. V lost 6 bases, J lost 7 bases, and 8 bases stayed unmatched. This CDR3 has 15 amino acids. Germline V gives CDR1 SNHLY, CDR2 FYNNEI. For the CDR3, the DNA is TGTGCCAGCAGACCCGGGACAGGGGGGCGGCAGCCCCAGCATTTT. It codes for CASRPGTGGRQPQHF. The entire variable domain, with the rest obtained from reference TRBV2 and TRBJ1-5, is as follows: EPEVTQTPSHQVTQMGQEVILRCVPISNHLYFYWYRQILGQKVEFLVSFYNNEISEKSEIFDDQFSVERPDGSNFTLKIRSTKLEDSAMYFCASRPGTGGRQPQHFGDGTRLSIL.

This clone was seen only once. J is TRBJ1-1 and V is TRBV27; D is undetermined. CDR1 is MNHEY, CDR2 SMNVEV, per germline (reference sequence). V was shortened by 4 bases and J by 0 bases, with 6 bases between the two germline ends. The CDR3 length is 13 residues. The CDR3 sequence is CASSYYLNTEAFF. The CDR3 nucleotides read TGTGCCAGCAGTTACTATTTGAACACTGAAGCTTTCTTT.

The V call is TRBV21-1, the J call TRBJ2-6; the DNA was not used to check the table's D call, TRBD1. TRBV21-1 is a pseudogene segment. CDR3 length: 17 amino acids. CDR3 DNA sequence: TGTGCCAGCAGCGTTCAATCTCAGGGAACCGGGGCCAACGTCCTGACTTTC. Its translation: CASSVQSQGTGANVLTF.

The V and J genes are TRBV4-2 and TRBJ2-5; no clear D. Trimming cost V 1 base and J 5 bases, with 8 bases left between them. CDR1 is LGHNA, CDR2 YNFKEQ, per germline. The CDR3 spans 13 residues. The CDR3 loop reads CASSQGVGETQYF. CDR3 in DNA: TGTGCCAGCAGCCAAGGTGTGGGCGAGACCCAGTACTTC.

J is TRBJ2-1 and V is TRBV19; D might be TRBD2 (7 bases). The CDR3 is made up of 15 amino acids. The germline V gene has CDR1 LNHDA and CDR2 SQIVND (reference sequence). Trimming removed 5 bases from V and 4 bases from J, with 15 bases in between. In nucleotides, the CDR3 is TGTGCCAGTAGTCGATGGGGGGGGGCGTACAATGAGCAGTTCTTC. The encoded protein is CASSRWGGAYNEQFF.

J is TRBJ1-1 and V is TRBV14; the match to TRBD1 covers 9 bases. V was clipped by 4 bases and J by 5 bases; unmatched bases: 5. This CDR3 is built from 14 residues. CDR1 and CDR2 from the germline V gene are SGHDN and FVKESK. The DNA of the CDR3 is TGTGCCAGCAGCCGGCTGACAGGGGGAACTGAAGCTTTCTTT. Its protein product is CASSRLTGGTEAFF.

The gene calls are TRBV6-1 and TRBJ2-7; D might be TRBD2 (6 bases). The CDR3 is 16 amino acids. V was shortened by 6 bases and J by 5 bases, with 23 bases between the two germline ends. CDR1 is MNHNS and CDR2 is SASEGT in the germline V gene. The CDR3 nucleotides are TGTGCCAGCAGAGAATACTCGAGTGCGGGATCCCACGAGCAGTACTTC. It codes for CASREYSSAGSHEQYF.

The chain joins TRBV6-5 to TRBJ2-3; D is perhaps TRBD2 (6 bases). This CDR3 has 14 residues. The germline CDR1 and CDR2 sequences are MNHEY and SVGAGI. V lost 4 bases and J lost 5, with 13 bases in between. CDR3 region: CASSFREVGDTQYF. The CDR3 nucleotides read TGTGCCAGCAGTTTCAGGGAGGTGGGAGATACGCAGTATTTT.

This chain links TRBV5-6 with TRBJ2-3; possible D gene TRBD2, 6 bases. This CDR3 has 15 amino acids. Germline CDR1 reads SGHDT; CDR2 reads YYEEEE. The V and J ends lost 0 bases and 4 bases respectively, with 12 bases between them. The CDR3 DNA reads as TGTGCCAGCAGCTTGGCGGGAGATGGCGCAGATACGCAGTATTTT. This codes for CASSLAGDGADTQYF.

The CDR3 loop is CASSRLATYEQFF. In DNA form, the CDR3 reads TGTGCCAGCAGCCGACTAGCGACATACGAGCAGTTCTTC. The rearrangement joins TRBV14 to TRBJ2-1; 8 bases agree with TRBD2. V shed 4 bases, J shed 10 bases, and the junction held 6 bases outside the gene matches. This CDR3 spans 13 amino acids. Germline CDR1 reads SGHDN; CDR2 reads FVKESK.

V gene TRBV7-2 combines with J gene TRBJ1-1; D possibly corresponds to TRBD1 (5 bases). Trimming removed 11 bases at V and 4 bases at J, with 17 bases between. Per the germline V gene, CDR1 is SGHTA and CDR2 is FQGNSA. The CDR3 contains 13 residues. DNA of the CDR3: TGTGCCGGGGGGTTAGGGCCGGCCACTGAAGCTTTCTTT. It codes for CAGGLGPATEAFF.

The rearrangement links TRBV6-5 to TRBJ2-1; weak D call: TRBD2 (6 bases). The CDR3 sequence is 15 residues long. Trimming stripped 6 bases from V and 4 bases from J, with 16 bases between. Germline V lookup: CDR1 MNHEY, CDR2 SVGAGI. In DNA form, the CDR3 reads TGTGCCAGCAGCCCCCTTGGAGGGCGGTACAATGAGCAGTTCTTC. Translating it yields CASSPLGGRYNEQFF.

The chain couples TRBV7-2 to TRBJ2-3, with 10 nucleotides matching TRBD2. This CDR3 has 16 amino acids. The V gene's germline CDR1 is SGHTA and CDR2 FQGNSA. The trim removed 5 bases at V and 6 bases at J, leaving 11 bases unmatched. CDR3 nucleotides: TGTGCCAGCAGCCATCTAGCGGGGGTCTTTGGGGATACGCAGTATTTT. Amino acids: CASSHLAGVFGDTQYF.